Listed below are T cell receptor beta chains from one sample, sequenced in a study of tumor and adjacent non-tumor tissue in lung cancer. TCRdb re-called the multiplex PCR reads through MiXCR, storing one row per CDR3 protein. In the table there are about 68,000 distinct CDR3 sequences, about three fifths of which are singletons. Source material: lung tumor tissue. All receptors derive from a man between 50 and 59 years old with non-small cell lung cancer. Both conserved end residues are part of each CDR3. The D gene is left open where the match is weak. Size is stated for part of the rows, as once, few or many counts, or as a class when the clone is expanded.

J: TRBJ2-1; size: NA; D: TRBD1; V: TRBV28; CDR3: CASSLYRGSYNEQFF; DNA: TGTGCCAGCAGTCTCTACAGGGGCTCCTACAATGAGCAGTTCTTC
J: TRBJ2-3; size: few; D: TRBD2; V: TRBV5-6; CDR3: CASSLRLAGGSDTQYF; DNA: TGTGCCAGCAGCTTGCGACTAGCGGGGGGCTCAGATACGCAGTATTTT
J: TRBJ1-2; size: NA; D: TRBD1; V: TRBV29-1; CDR3: CSVEIQGPGYTF; DNA: TGCAGCGTTGAGATACAGGGGCCGGGTTACACCTTC
J: TRBJ1-6; size: NA; D: NA; V: TRBV6-6; CDR3: CASSYDETRSYGTPLHF; DNA: TGTGCCAGCAGTTACGATGAGACGAGATCCTATGGTACACCCCTCCACTTT
J: TRBJ2-2; size: NA; D: TRBD2; V: TRBV16; CDR3: CARSFGLALHFGELFF; DNA: TGTGCCCGCAGCTTCGGACTAGCGCTCCATTTCGGGGAGCTGTTTTTT
J: TRBJ1-5; size: NA; D: NA; V: TRBV28; CDR3: CASSRVGQGSQPQLF; DNA: NA
J: TRBJ1-6; size: many; D: NA; V: TRBV20-1; CDR3: CSARRQNSPLHF; DNA: TGCAGTGCTCGTAGACAAAATTCACCCCTCCACTTT
J: TRBJ2-3; size: many; D: NA; V: TRBV6-5; CDR3: CASSPDPRRPSTDTQYF; DNA: TGTGCCAGCAGCCCGGACCCACGCAGGCCCAGCACAGATACGCAGTATTTT
J: TRBJ2-7; size: NA; D: TRBD1; V: TRBV28; CDR3: CASSQQGNHYEQYF; DNA: TGTGCCAGCAGTCAACAGGGGAATCACTACGAGCAGTACTTC
J: TRBJ2-1; size: NA; D: NA; V: TRBV6-5; CDR3: CAGTRGSYNEQFF; DNA: TGTGCCGGCACTCGAGGCTCCTACAATGAGCAGTTCTTC
J: TRBJ2-2; size: NA; D: NA; V: TRBV12-5; CDR3: CASGLGQTNTWELFF; DNA: TGTGCTAGTGGTTTGGGACAGACAAACACCTGGGAACTGTTTTTT
J: TRBJ1-2; size: few; D: TRBD1; V: TRBV5-1; CDR3: CASSTGDRSYGYTF; DNA: TGCGCCAGCAGCACGGGGGACAGGAGCTATGGCTACACCTTC
J: TRBJ2-5; size: few; D: TRBD2; V: TRBV6-5; CDR3: CASSEGPGLVVRETQYF; DNA: TGTGCCAGTAGTGAGGGTCCGGGACTAGTAGTGCGAGAGACCCAGTACTTC
J: TRBJ2-1; size: NA; D: TRBD1; V: TRBV11-2; CDR3: CARSFRQGVGNEQFF; DNA: TGTGCCAGAAGCTTCCGACAGGGTGTAGGCAATGAGCAGTTCTTC
J: TRBJ2-2; size: many; D: NA; V: TRBV10-2; CDR3: CASGTGELFF; DNA: TGCGCCAGCGGTACCGGGGAGCTGTTTTTT
J: TRBJ2-1; size: NA; D: NA; V: TRBV12-3/TRBV12-4; CDR3: CDTSFGGGYNEQFF; DNA: TGTGACACCAGTTTCGGGGGTGGGTACAATGAGCAGTTCTTC
J: TRBJ2-1; size: NA; D: NA; V: TRBV5-1; CDR3: CASSLTVGGCNEQFF; DNA: TGCGCCAGCAGCTTAACAGTAGGAGGTTGCAATGAGCAGTTCTTC
J: TRBJ2-7; size: NA; D: NA; V: TRBV11-2; CDR3: CASSLDNTLYEQYF; DNA: TGTGCCAGCAGCTTAGATAACACCTTATACGAACAGTACTTC
J: TRBJ2-1; size: NA; D: TRBD2; V: TRBV19; CDR3: CASSIAAFSGGVYNEQFF; DNA: TGTGCCAGTAGTATAGCTGCGTTTAGCGGGGGGGTCTACAATGAGCAGTTCTTC
J: TRBJ2-7; size: many; D: TRBD1; V: TRBV13; CDR3: CASSSTGTGGVEQYF; DNA: TGTGCCAGCAGCTCGACCGGGACAGGGGGCGTCGAGCAGTACTTC
J: TRBJ1-1; size: NA; D: NA; V: TRBV6-6; CDR3: CASSLRATEVFF; DNA: TGTGCCAGCAGTCTGAGGGCCACTGAAGTTTTCTTT
J: TRBJ1-6; size: few; D: TRBD1; V: TRBV6-1; CDR3: CASSEARGQGIVGYNSHLHF; DNA: TGTGCCAGCAGTGAAGCGAGGGGACAGGGTATAGTTGGATATAATTCACACCTCCACTTT
J: TRBJ2-7; size: many; D: TRBD2; V: TRBV11-2; CDR3: CASSLARGGSYEQYF; DNA: TGTGCCAGCAGCTTAGCCCGGGGGGGAAGCTACGAGCAGTACTTC
J: TRBJ1-1; size: NA; D: NA; V: TRBV28; CDR3: CASSLQGVNTEAFF; DNA: TGTGCCAGCAGTCTACAGGGAGTGAACACTGAAGCTTTCTTT
J: TRBJ1-6; size: NA; D: NA; V: TRBV4-1; CDR3: CASSHPSGKGSPLHF; DNA: TGCGCCAGCAGTCACCCTAGTGGAAAGGGTTCACCCCTCCACTTT
J: TRBJ2-3; size: NA; D: TRBD1; V: TRBV19; CDR3: CAILTGGWDTQYF; DNA: TGTGCCATCTTGACAGGGGGCTGGGATACGCAGTATTTT
J: TRBJ1-5; size: many; D: TRBD1; V: TRBV6-5; CDR3: CASSYTTGTDQPQHF; DNA: TGTGCCAGCAGCTATACGACAGGGACGGATCAGCCCCAGCATTTT
J: TRBJ2-1; size: few; D: TRBD2; V: TRBV7-9; CDR3: CASSLALAGHNEQFF; DNA: TGTGCCAGCAGCTTAGCGCTAGCGGGACACAATGAGCAGTTCTTC
J: TRBJ1-1; size: many; D: TRBD1; V: TRBV6-1; CDR3: CASSRQGVTEAFF; DNA: TGTGCCAGCAGTCGACAGGGGGTTACTGAAGCTTTCTTT
J: TRBJ1-5; size: few; D: NA; V: TRBV15; CDR3: CATSRDLGFSQPQHF; DNA: TGTGCCACCAGCAGAGATCTGGGGTTTAGTCAGCCCCAGCATTTT
J: TRBJ2-7; size: few; D: NA; V: TRBV20-1; CDR3: CSARGQSRAYEQYF; DNA: TGCAGTGCTAGGGGCCAGTCCCGAGCCTACGAGCAGTACTTC
J: TRBJ2-4; size: once; D: TRBD1; V: TRBV6-1; CDR3: CDSSDETEGAVKNIQYF; DNA: TGTGACAGCAGTGACGAGACCGAGGGGGCTGTCAAAAACATTCAGTACTTC
J: TRBJ2-6; size: many; D: NA; V: TRBV6-1; CDR3: CASSTGTTRSGANVLTF; DNA: TGTGCCAGCAGTACCGGGACAACCCGCTCTGGGGCCAACGTCCTGACTTTC
J: TRBJ1-4; size: many; D: NA; V: TRBV10-2; CDR3: CASSDGLGEKLFF; DNA: TGCGCCAGCAGTGATGGACTAGGGGAAAAACTGTTTTTT
J: TRBJ2-6; size: many; D: NA; V: TRBV10-3; CDR3: CAISRSGGANVLTF; DNA: TGTGCCATCAGTCGGTCCGGGGGGGCCAACGTCCTGACTTTC
J: TRBJ1-4; size: many; D: NA; V: TRBV10-3; CDR3: CAISEHGATNEKLFF; DNA: TGTGCCATCAGTGAACACGGTGCAACTAATGAAAAACTGTTTTTT
J: TRBJ2-4; size: NA; D: NA; V: TRBV11-2; CDR3: CVSSQGDSGNIQYF; DNA: TGTGTCAGCAGCCAGGGAGACAGTGGAAACATTCAGTACTTC
J: TRBJ2-3; size: NA; D: TRBD2; V: TRBV6-9; CDR3: CASNPSGSGRTSTQYF; DNA: TGTGCCAGCAATCCAAGCGGGAGCGGGCGGACAAGTACGCAGTATTTT
J: TRBJ1-4; size: NA; D: TRBD1; V: TRBV12-3/TRBV12-4; CDR3: CASSPGTGGDEELFF; DNA: TGTGCCAGCAGTCCCGGGACAGGGGGCGATGAAGAACTGTTTTTT
J: TRBJ1-1; size: NA; D: NA; V: TRBV6-5; CDR3: CANSSVGVTFF; DNA: TGTGCCAACAGCTCGGTAGGGGTAACTTTCTTT
J: TRBJ2-1; size: NA; D: TRBD2; V: TRBV5-1; CDR3: CASRIAGPWNEQFF; DNA: TGCGCCAGCCGTATAGCGGGACCTTGGAATGAGCAGTTCTTC
J: TRBJ1-1; size: once; D: NA; V: TRBV6-1; CDR3: CASSPRTDYYTAAFF; DNA: TGTGCCAGCAGCCCTAGGACAGACTACTACACTGCAGCTTTCTTT
J: TRBJ2-3; size: NA; D: NA; V: TRBV10-2; CDR3: CASSRRGLAGADTQYF; DNA: TGCGCCAGCAGCCGCCGGGGGCTAGCTGGAGCAGATACGCAGTATTTT
J: TRBJ2-1; size: many; D: NA; V: TRBV5-6; CDR3: CASSSNYNEQFF; DNA: TGTGCCAGCAGCTCCAACTACAATGAGCAGTTCTTC
J: TRBJ1-1; size: NA; D: NA; V: TRBV20-1; CDR3: CSARDSASVNTEAFF; DNA: TGCAGTGCTAGAGATAGCGCCAGCGTTAACACTGAAGCTTTCTTT
J: TRBJ2-3; size: many; D: TRBD1; V: TRBV28; CDR3: CASSPWDRREDTQYF; DNA: TGTGCCAGCAGTCCCTGGGACAGGCGGGAAGATACGCAGTATTTT
J: TRBJ2-1; size: NA; D: TRBD2; V: TRBV11-3; CDR3: CASGASGTSGRDEQLF; DNA: TGTGCCAGCGGCGCTAGCGGGACTAGCGGGAGAGATGAGCAGTTATTC
J: TRBJ2-7; size: NA; D: TRBD2; V: TRBV10-2; CDR3: CSGSESKREYDEQYF; DNA: TGCTCCGGCAGTGAGTCCAAGCGGGAGTATGACGAGCAGTACTTC
J: TRBJ2-7; size: NA; D: TRBD2; V: TRBV7-9; CDR3: CASCLITGGAGEQYF; DNA: TGTGCCAGCTGCTTAATTACGGGAGGGGCAGGCGAACAGTACTTC
J: TRBJ2-7; size: NA; D: NA; V: TRBV29-1; CDR3: CSVEDPQGRGGQYF; DNA: TGCAGCGTTGAAGACCCCCAGGGGCGAGGAGGGCAGTACTTC
J: TRBJ1-1; size: many; D: NA; V: TRBV2; CDR3: CASSLAKTTEAFF; DNA: TGTGCCAGCAGTCTGGCCAAGACCACTGAAGCTTTCTTT
J: TRBJ2-5; size: NA; D: NA; V: TRBV11-2; CDR3: CASSFFRGPQETRYF; DNA: TGTGCCAGCAGCTTTTTTAGGGGTCCTCAAGAGACCCGGTACTTC
J: TRBJ2-6; size: once; D: NA; V: TRBV5-1; CDR3: CASSLTGTSGANFLTF; DNA: TGCGCCAGCAGCTTAACGGGGACCTCTGGGGCCAACTTCCTGACTTTC
J: TRBJ2-1; size: NA; D: NA; V: TRBV10-3; CDR3: CAISESMAGVCNEQFF; DNA: TGTGCCATCAGTGAGTCGATGGCAGGAGTCTGCAATGAGCAGTTCTTC
J: TRBJ1-4; size: NA; D: NA; V: TRBV6-5; CDR3: CASSYSDLDFEKLFF; DNA: TGTGCTAGCAGTTACTCCGACCTGGATTTCGAAAAACTGTTTTTT